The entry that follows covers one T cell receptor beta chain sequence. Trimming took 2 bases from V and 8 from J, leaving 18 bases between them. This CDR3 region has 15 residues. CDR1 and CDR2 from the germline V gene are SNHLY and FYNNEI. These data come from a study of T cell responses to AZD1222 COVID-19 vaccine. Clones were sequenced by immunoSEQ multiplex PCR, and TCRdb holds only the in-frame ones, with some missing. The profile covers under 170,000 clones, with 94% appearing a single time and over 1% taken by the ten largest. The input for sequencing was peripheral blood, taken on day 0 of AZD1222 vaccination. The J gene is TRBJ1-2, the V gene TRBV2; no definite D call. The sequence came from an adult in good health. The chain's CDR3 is CASSERREEIRGYTF. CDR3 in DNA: TGTGCCAGCAGTGAAAGACGAGAAGAAATCCGGGGCTACACCTTC.